This T cell receptor beta chain was recovered during a study of blood T cell repertoires in COVID-19. The CDR3 totals 14 residues. V gave up 3 bases and J gave up 4 bases; unmatched junction bases: 6. The germline gives CDR1 DFQATT, CDR2 SNEGSKA (reference sequence). Sequencing was performed with immunoSEQ multiplex PCR; in TCRdb, only in-frame clones are kept and a portion is missing. The repertoire has some 240,000 clones, around 80% of them found once; the top ten carry about 7.2%. This clone was counted only a few times. Specimen: peripheral blood. The V call is TRBV20-1, the J call TRBJ1-5; 7 nucleotides agree with TRBD1. The receptor was derived from a woman in her 70s with acute or convalescent COVID-19. CDR3 DNA: TGCAGTGCTAGTCCTGGGACAGCTAATCAGCCCCAGCATTTT. Amino acid sequence: CSASPGTANQPQHF.